These T cell receptor beta chains were read from a single sample in a study of blood T cell repertoires in COVID-19. Generated by immunoSEQ multiplex PCR, the TCRdb table keeps only in-frame clones and is missing some. The table lists 40,000 to 65,000 clones, around 72% of them singletons. The material sequenced was peripheral blood. These receptors all come from a human donor with active or convalescent COVID-19. The donor label of this sample is uncertain. The CDR3 runs from the conserved cysteine through the conserved F or W.

TRBV3-1/TRBV3-2	CASSQGNTGQPQHF
TRBV6-5	CARVRDRALGPQHF
TRBV27	CASSPPWGQGPYEQYF
TRBV9	CASSGTGTGYGYGYTF
TRBV5-1	CASSKGTGTGDTQYF
TRBV19	CASSISKRGGRDTGELFF
TRBV6-2/TRBV6-3	CASSYPVGQGQSKNIQYF
TRBV14	CASSRNRNTEAFF
TRBV4-3	CASSHSTGVKLVMNTEAFF
TRBV4-1	CASSQEMRGRREKLFF
TRBV7-3	CASSSQGGGQETQYF
TRBV18	CASSPEQGKNTEAFF
TRBV28	CASSRGTGETEAFF
TRBV6-2/TRBV6-3	CASSLWGGPDTQYF
TRBV27	CASRRGDAGYTF
TRBV7-2	CASSLTRQGYFIAKNIQYF